This T cell receptor beta chain was sequenced during a study of identical twins. As to this clonotype: The target antigen is unknown.

MiXCR, applied by TCRdb to the 5' RACE reads, yields one record per CDR3 protein. The data show over 200,000 distinct CDR3 sequences, 9.4% seen once. The V end lost 0 bases, the J end lost 7 bases, and 11 bases lay between the germline ends. Looked up from germline, CDR1 is SGHRS and CDR2 is YFSETQ. The CDR3 runs to 14 residues. Study-wide results and limits: It was possible that invariant MAIT and iNKT cells partly confounded the zero-insertion analyses.

The sequencing input was memory (CD45RO+) T cells sorted from blood. V and J are TRBV5-1 and TRBJ1-5, with D possibly being TRBD1 (6 bases). The receptor was derived from a woman between 18 and 29 years old in good health. CDR3 sequence: CASSLAGVGQPQHF. The DNA for the CDR3 is TGCGCCAGCAGCTTGGCAGGGGTCGGACAGCCCCAGCATTTT.